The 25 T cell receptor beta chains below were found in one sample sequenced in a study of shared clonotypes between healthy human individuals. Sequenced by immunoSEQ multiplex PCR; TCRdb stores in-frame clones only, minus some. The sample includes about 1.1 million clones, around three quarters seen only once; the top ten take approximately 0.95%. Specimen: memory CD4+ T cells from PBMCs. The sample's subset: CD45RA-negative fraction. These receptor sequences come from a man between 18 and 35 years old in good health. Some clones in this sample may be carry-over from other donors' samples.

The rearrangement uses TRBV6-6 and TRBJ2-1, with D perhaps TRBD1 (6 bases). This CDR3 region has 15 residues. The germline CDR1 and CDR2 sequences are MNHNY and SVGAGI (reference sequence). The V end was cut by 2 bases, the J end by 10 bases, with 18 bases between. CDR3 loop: CASSYLPPTGSEQFF. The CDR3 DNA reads TGTGCCAGCAGTTACCTACCCCCTACAGGGTCAGAGCAGTTCTTC.

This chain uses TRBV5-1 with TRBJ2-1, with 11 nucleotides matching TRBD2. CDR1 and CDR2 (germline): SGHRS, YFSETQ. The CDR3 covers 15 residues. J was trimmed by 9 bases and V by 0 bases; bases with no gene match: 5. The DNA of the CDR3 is TGCGCCAGCAGCTTGGGGCTAGCGGGAGGTCTTGAGCAGTTCTTC. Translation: CASSLGLAGGLEQFF.

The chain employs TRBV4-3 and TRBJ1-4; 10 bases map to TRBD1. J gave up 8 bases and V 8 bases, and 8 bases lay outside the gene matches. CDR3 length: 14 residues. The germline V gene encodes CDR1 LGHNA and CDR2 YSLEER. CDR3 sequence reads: CASGKGQGTEKLFF. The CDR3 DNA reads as TGCGCCAGCGGGAAGGGACAGGGGACAGAAAAACTGTTTTTT.

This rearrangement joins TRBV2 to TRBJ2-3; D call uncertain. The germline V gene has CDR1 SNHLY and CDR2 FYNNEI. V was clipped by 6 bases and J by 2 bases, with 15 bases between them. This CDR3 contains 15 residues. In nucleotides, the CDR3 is TGTGCCAGCAGGGACCGCCAATCTATCACAGATACGCAGTATTTT. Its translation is CASRDRQSITDTQYF.

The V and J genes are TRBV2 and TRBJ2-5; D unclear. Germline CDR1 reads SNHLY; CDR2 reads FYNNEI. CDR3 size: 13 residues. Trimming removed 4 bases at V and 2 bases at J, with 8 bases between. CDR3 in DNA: TGTGCCAGCAGTGGACTGGTACAAGAGACCCAGTACTTC. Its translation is CASSGLVQETQYF.

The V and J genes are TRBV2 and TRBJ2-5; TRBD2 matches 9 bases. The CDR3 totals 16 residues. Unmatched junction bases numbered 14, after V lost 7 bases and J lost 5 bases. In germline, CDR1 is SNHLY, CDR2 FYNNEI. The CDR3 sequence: CASKVGLAGSQETQYF. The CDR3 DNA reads TGTGCCAGCAAGGTGGGGCTAGCGGGATCTCAGGAGACCCAGTACTTC.

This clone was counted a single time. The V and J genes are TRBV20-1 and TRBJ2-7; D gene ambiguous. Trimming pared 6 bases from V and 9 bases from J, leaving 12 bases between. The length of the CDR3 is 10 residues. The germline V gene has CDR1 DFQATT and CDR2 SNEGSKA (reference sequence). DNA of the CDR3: TGCAGTGCCCCTGCCGGGCGGCAGTACTTC. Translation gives CSAPAGRQYF.

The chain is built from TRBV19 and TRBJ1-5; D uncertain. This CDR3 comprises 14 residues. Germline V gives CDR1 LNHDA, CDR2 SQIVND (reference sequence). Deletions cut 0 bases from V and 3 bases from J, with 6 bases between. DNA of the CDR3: TGTGCCAGTAGTATAGAACAGTTCAATCAGCCCCAGCATTTT. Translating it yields CASSIEQFNQPQHF.

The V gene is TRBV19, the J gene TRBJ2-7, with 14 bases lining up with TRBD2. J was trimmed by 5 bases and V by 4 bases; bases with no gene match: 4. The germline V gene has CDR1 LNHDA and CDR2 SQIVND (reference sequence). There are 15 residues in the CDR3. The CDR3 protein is CASSTPGLAGDEQYF. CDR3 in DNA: TGTGCCAGTAGTACCCCGGGACTAGCGGGAGACGAGCAGTACTTC. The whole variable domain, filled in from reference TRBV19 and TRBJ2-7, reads DGGITQSPKYLFRKEGQNVTLSCEQNLNHDAMYWYRQDPGQGLRLIYYSQIVNDFQKGDIAEGYSVSREKKESFPLTVTSAQKNPTAFYLCASSTPGLAGDEQYFGPGTRLTVT.

CDR3: CASSDSGGKGRGYTEAFF. The CDR3 nucleotides read TGTGCCAGCAGTGACTCCGGCGGGAAGGGGAGGGGATACACTGAAGCTTTCTTT. The V gene is TRBV6-4, the J gene TRBJ1-1; perhaps TRBD1 as D (5 bases). The germline V gene encodes CDR1 MRHNA and CDR2 SNTAGT. The CDR3 has 18 amino acids. V lost 0 bases and J lost 3, with 20 bases in between.

The CDR3 sequence is CASSVGTTGVEPQHF. The CDR3 DNA reads as TGCGCCAGCAGCGTCGGGACAACGGGAGTGGAGCCCCAGCATTTT. This chain links TRBV5-1 with TRBJ1-5, with D perhaps TRBD1 (6 bases). The V gene lost 4 bases and the J gene lost 8 bases, with 19 bases spanning the gap. Germline V lookup: CDR1 SGHRS, CDR2 YFSETQ. This CDR3 spans 15 amino acids.

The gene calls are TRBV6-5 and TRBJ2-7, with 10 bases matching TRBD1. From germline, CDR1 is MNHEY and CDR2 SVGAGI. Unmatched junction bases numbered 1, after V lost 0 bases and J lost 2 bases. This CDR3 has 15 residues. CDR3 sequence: CASSYSGQGPYEQYF. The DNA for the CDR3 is TGTGCCAGCAGTTACTCGGGACAGGGGCCCTACGAGCAGTACTTC.

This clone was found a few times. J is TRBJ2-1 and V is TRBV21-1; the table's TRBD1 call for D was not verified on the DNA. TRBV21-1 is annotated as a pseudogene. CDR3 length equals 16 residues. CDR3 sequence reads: CASSKIPQAQYNEQFF. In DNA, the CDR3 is TGTGCCAGCAGCAAAATTCCACAGGCACAGTACAATGAGCAGTTCTTC.

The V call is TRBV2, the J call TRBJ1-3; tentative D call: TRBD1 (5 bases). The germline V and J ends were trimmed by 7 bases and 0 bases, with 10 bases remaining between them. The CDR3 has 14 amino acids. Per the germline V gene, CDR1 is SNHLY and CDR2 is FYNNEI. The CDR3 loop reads CASKGDRSGNTIYF. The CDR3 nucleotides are TGTGCCAGCAAAGGGGACCGCTCTGGAAACACCATATATTTT.

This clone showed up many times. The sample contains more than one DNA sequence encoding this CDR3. The CDR3 DNA reads as TGCGCCAGCAGCTTGAACTACGAGCAGTACTTC. Amino acid sequence: CASSLNYEQYF. The chain is built from TRBV5-1 and TRBJ2-7; D remains ambiguous. This CDR3 is built from 11 residues. Per germline, CDR1 SGHRS and CDR2 YFSETQ. V dropped 1 base and J dropped 3 bases, with 2 bases sitting between them.

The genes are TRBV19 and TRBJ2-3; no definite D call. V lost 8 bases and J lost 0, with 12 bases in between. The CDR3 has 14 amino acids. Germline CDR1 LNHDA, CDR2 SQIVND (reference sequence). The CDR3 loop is CASCRAGSTDTQYF. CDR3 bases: TGTGCCAGTTGCCGGGCAGGAAGCACAGATACGCAGTATTTT. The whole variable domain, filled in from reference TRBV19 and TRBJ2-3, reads DGGITQSPKYLFRKEGQNVTLSCEQNLNHDAMYWYRQDPGQGLRLIYYSQIVNDFQKGDIAEGYSVSREKKESFPLTVTSAQKNPTAFYLCASCRAGSTDTQYFGPGTRLTVL.

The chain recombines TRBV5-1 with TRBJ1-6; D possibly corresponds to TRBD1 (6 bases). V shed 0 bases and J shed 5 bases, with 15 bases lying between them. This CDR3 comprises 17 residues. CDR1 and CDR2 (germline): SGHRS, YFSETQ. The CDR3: CASSLVLTTGNNSPLHF. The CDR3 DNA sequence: TGCGCCAGCAGCTTGGTCCTGACAACAGGGAATAATTCACCCCTCCACTTT.

The CDR3 region is CASRLGNYGYTF. CDR3 DNA sequence: TGTGCCAGCAGGCTGGGGAACTATGGCTACACCTTC. The rearrangement joins TRBV6-6 to TRBJ1-2; D gene uncertain. CDR3 size: 12 residues. V lost 6 bases to trimming and J lost 2 bases, with 7 bases between them. Germline loops: CDR1 MNHNY, CDR2 SVGAGI (reference sequence).

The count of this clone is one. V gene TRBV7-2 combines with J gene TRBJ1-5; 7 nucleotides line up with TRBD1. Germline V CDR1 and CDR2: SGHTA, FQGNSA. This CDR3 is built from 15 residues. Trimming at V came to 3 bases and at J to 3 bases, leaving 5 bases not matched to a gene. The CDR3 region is CASSLGTALNQPQHF. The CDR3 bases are TGTGCCAGCAGCTTGGGGACAGCCCTCAATCAGCCCCAGCATTTT. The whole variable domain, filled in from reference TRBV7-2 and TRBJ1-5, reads GAGVSQSPSNKVTEKGKDVELRCDPISGHTALYWYRQSLGQGLEFLIYFQGNSAPDKSGLPSDRFSAERTGGSVSTLTIQRTQQEDSAVYLCASSLGTALNQPQHFGDGTRLSIL.

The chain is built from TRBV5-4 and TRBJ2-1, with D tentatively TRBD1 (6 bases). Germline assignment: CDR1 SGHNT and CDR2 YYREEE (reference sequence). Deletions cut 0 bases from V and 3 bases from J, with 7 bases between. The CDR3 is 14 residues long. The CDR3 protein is CASSLEGGYNEQFF. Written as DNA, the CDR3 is TGTGCCAGCAGCTTGGAAGGGGGCTACAATGAGCAGTTCTTC.

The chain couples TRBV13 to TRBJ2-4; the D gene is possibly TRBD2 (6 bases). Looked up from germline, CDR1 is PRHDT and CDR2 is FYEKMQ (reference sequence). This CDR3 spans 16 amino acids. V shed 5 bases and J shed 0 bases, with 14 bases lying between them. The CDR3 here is CASSPIAELAKNIQYF. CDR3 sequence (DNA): TGTGCCAGCAGCCCTATAGCGGAACTAGCCAAAAACATTCAGTACTTC.

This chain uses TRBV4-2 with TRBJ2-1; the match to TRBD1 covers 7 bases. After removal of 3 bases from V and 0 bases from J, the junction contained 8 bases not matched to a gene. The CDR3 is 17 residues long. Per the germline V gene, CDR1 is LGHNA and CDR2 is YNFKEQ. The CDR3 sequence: CASSQSPGQASYNEQFF. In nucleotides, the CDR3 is TGTGCCAGCAGCCAGTCACCAGGACAGGCCTCCTACAATGAGCAGTTCTTC.

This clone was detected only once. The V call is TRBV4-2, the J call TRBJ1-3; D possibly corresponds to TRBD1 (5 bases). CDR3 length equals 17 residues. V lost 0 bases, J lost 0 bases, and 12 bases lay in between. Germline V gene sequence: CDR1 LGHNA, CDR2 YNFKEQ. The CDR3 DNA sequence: TGTGCCAGCAGCCAAGACTCAGGGATGAGCTCTGGAAACACCATATATTTT. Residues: CASSQDSGMSSGNTIYF.

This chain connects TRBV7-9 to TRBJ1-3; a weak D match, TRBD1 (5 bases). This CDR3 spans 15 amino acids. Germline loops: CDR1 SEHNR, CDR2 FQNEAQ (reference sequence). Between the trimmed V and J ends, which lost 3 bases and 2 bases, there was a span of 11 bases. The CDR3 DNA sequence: TGTGCCAGCAGCTTGGCCCAGGGACCTGGAAACACCATATATTTT. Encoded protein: CASSLAQGPGNTIYF. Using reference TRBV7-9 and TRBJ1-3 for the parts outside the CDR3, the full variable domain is DTGVSQNPRHKITKRGQNVTFRCDPISEHNRLYWYRQTLGQGPEFLTYFQNEAQLEKSRLLSDRFSAERPKGSFSTLEIQRTEQGDSAMYLCASSLAQGPGNTIYFGEGSWLTVV.

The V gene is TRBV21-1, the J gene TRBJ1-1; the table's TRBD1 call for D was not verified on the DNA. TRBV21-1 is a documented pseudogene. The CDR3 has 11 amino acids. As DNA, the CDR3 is TGTGCCGAGCACAGGATCACTGAAGCTTTCTTT. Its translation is CAEHRITEAFF.